This TCR beta chain appears in the sequencing data of a study of blood T cell repertoires in COVID-19. The wider study: Specimens from acute and convalescent COVID-19 originated in the United States, Italy and Spain.

The V and J ends lost 5 bases and 15 bases respectively, with 26 bases between them. Germline assignment: CDR1 SGHAT and CDR2 FQNNGV. This CDR3 has 15 amino acids. Per the original data handling: Amplification with reference gene primers provided the estimates of nucleated cell counts. The protocol was immunoSEQ multiplex PCR, while the TCRdb copy is restricted to in-frame clones and leaves out a portion. D and trimming were read from the DNA, whereas the V and J calls and clone size are those reported in that table. The sample includes 100,000 to 120,000 clones, over 60% of them seen just once. The specimen was peripheral blood. This receptor was obtained from a woman of 80 years or more with acute or convalescent COVID-19. The V call is TRBV11-2, the J call TRBJ2-1; TRBD1 might be the D (5 bases). CDR3 protein: CASSPLIGASPVGFF. CDR3 nucleotides: TGTGCCAGCAGCCCCCTCATTGGGGCTTCACCCGTCGGGTTCTTC. Using reference TRBV11-2 and TRBJ2-1 for the parts outside the CDR3, the full variable domain is EAGVAQSPRYKIIEKRQSVAFWCNPISGHATLYWYQQILGQGPKLLIQFQNNGVVDDSQLPKDRFSAERLKGVDSTLKIQPAKLEDSAVYLCASSPLIGASPVGFFGPGTRLTVL.